This T cell receptor beta chain was recovered during a study of control samples from healthy donors and cancer patients. Assay used: immunoSEQ multiplex PCR; TCRdb lists only in-frame clones, some missing. The sample yields 120,000 to 150,000 clones, 75% to 95% seen once. The CDR3 spans 14 residues. Germline lookup yields CDR1 SGDLS and CDR2 YYNGEE. V shed 4 bases and J 2 bases; nucleotides not matched to a gene: 4. What was sequenced was blood. This clonotype was obtained from a man younger than 45 in good health. The chain employs TRBV9 and TRBJ2-7, with TRBD1 matching over 9 bases. CDR3 loop: CASSPRDRAYEQYF. The CDR3 DNA reads TGTGCCAGCAGCCCCCGGGACAGGGCCTACGAGCAGTACTTC.